This TCR beta chain was recorded in a study of regulatory T cells in long-lasting Graves disease. In the case of this clonotype: Its matching antigen is unknown.

Overall study results and limits: Persistent disease exhibited a predilection for TRBV28, TRBJ1-2 and TRBJ2-5. TCR diversity in persistent Graves' patients was below that of newly diagnosed ones.

Time point given: newly diagnosed GD, antithyroid drugs for less than 3 months. From PBMCs, RNA was extracted and then used to make the TCR library. V lost 5 bases to trimming and J lost 3 bases; unmatched junction nucleotides: 12. This CDR3 spans 17 amino acids. CDR3 regions were amplified by Arm-PCR using iRepertoire HTBI primers to build TCR beta libraries. Each CDR3 protein is one row after TCRdb ran MiXCR on the multiplex PCR reads. Among about 430,000 distinct CDR3 sequences listed, approximately 16% were seen once. These data also featured in a second study, about T cells in Graves' hyperthyroidism and ophthalmopathy. That publication notes: The study based diagnoses on clinical symptoms, serum thyroxine and TRAb, thyroid ultrasound and orbital computed tomography. In validation, the model predicted ophthalmopathy. These predictions came a median approximately 6.5 months before onset.

The material sequenced was peripheral blood mononuclear cells (PBMCs), taken at new diagnosis, from a patient treated with antithyroid drugs. The chain is built from TRBV12-3 or TRBV12-4 and TRBJ1-3; 8 bases map to TRBD1. This clonotype originated in a middle-aged woman with Graves disease. The CDR3 loop is CASSRKQGEVRGNTIYF. The DNA of the CDR3 is TGTGCCAGCAGTCGTAAACAGGGGGAAGTCCGTGGAAACACCATATATTTT.